The clone carrying this TCR beta chain has more than one count but fewer than ten. No antigen is known for it. Researchers used 5'RACE with constant-segment primers to make TCR alpha and TCR beta cDNA libraries that carry sample barcodes and UMIs. TCRdb used MiXCR to reprocess the 5' RACE reads, holding one entry per CDR3 protein. The repertoire consists of about 560,000 distinct CDR3 sequences, with roughly 21% occurring once and the leading ten covering 7.5% to 9.5%. The sample belongs to a study of T-cell memory formation after mild COVID-19. Study background: The study found TCR clusters largely donor specific.

General study results and limits: Those CD4+ clones that contracted were mainly in CM and EM (CD8+ ones in EMRA). Day 15 to 85 contractors were CD4/CD8 balanced; later expanders leaned CD4+.

Germline-derived CDR1 and CDR2 are KGHSH and LQKENI. This CDR3 region has 15 residues. Trimming took 2 bases from V and 0 from J, leaving 11 bases between them. Specimen: PBMCs or a T cell subset sorted from them (not recorded which). The V call is TRBV18, the J call TRBJ2-7, with D perhaps TRBD1 (6 bases). The TCR sequence derives from an adult woman who had mild COVID-19 (a few samples of this study predate the infection). Cell type and time point are not known. In DNA, the CDR3 is TGTGCCAGCTCACCAGAGAGCAGGGGCTCCTACGAGCAGTACTTC. Its translation is CASSPESRGSYEQYF.